These T cell receptor beta chains were read from a single sample in a study of blood T cell repertoires in COVID-19. The method was immunoSEQ multiplex PCR; TCRdb's version includes in-frame clones alone and lacks a portion of them. The sample comprises about 200,000 clones, 75% to 90% of which are singletons, and roughly 4% rests with the top ten. Sequences were obtained from PBMCs or T cells enriched from blood (not recorded which). These receptor sequences come from a woman under 40 who had been exposed to COVID-19. Each CDR3 is given with its conserved first and last residue. Fields, in order: J gene, D gene, V gene, clone size, CDR3 protein, CDR3 DNA. D genes are given only for firm matches. Clone size is given for some rows only: seen once, a few or many times, or a class if the clone is expanded.

TRBJ2-7,NA,TRBV7-8,NA,CASSPTWGLYEQYF,TGTGCCAGCAGCCCTACCTGGGGGCTCTACGAGCAGTACTTC
TRBJ2-3,TRBD2,TRBV24-1,NA,CATSDPSRSGGPSTDTQYF,TGTGCCACCAGTGACCCGAGTCGGAGCGGGGGGCCCAGCACAGATACGCAGTATTTT
TRBJ1-6,TRBD1,TRBV19,NA,CASQPGQATSPLHF,TGTGCCAGCCAACCGGGACAGGCGACTTCACCCCTCCACTTT
TRBJ1-2,NA,TRBV5-1,NA,CASSSGDSQYGYTF,TGCGCCAGCAGCTCCGGGGACTCCCAATATGGCTACACCTTC
TRBJ1-4,NA,TRBV5-6,NA,CASTTGSGRQKLFF,TGTGCCAGCACCACTGGCTCGGGGAGGCAAAAACTGTTTTTT
TRBJ2-3,NA,TRBV7-9,once,CATNTQYF,TGTGCCACCAATACGCAGTATTTT
TRBJ1-4,TRBD1,TRBV5-1,once,CASSATTGYEKLFF,TGCGCCAGCAGCGCCACGACAGGGTACGAAAAACTGTTTTTT
TRBJ1-1,TRBD1,TRBV11-3,NA,CASSRQGWTEAFF,TGTGCCAGCAGTCGACAGGGGTGGACTGAAGCTTTCTTT
TRBJ1-2,TRBD1,TRBV29-1,NA,CSGRQGNYGYTF,TGCAGCGGCCGACAGGGGAACTATGGCTACACCTTC
TRBJ1-4,TRBD1,TRBV7-2,NA,CASSLGQTHEKLFF,TGTGCCAGCAGCTTGGGACAGACCCATGAAAAACTGTTTTTT
TRBJ2-2,NA,TRBV9,NA,CASSRAGELFF,TGTGCCAGCAGCCGAGCCGGGGAGCTGTTTTTT
TRBJ1-1,NA,TRBV29-1,once,CSVEEGGGTEAFF,TGCAGCGTTGAAGAGGGTGGGGGGACTGAAGCTTTCTTT
TRBJ2-2,NA,TRBV11-2,NA,CASSLDLLLARKNTGELFF,TGTGCCAGCAGCTTAGATCTTCTACTAGCCAGAAAGAACACCGGGGAGCTGTTTTTT
TRBJ2-5,TRBD1,TRBV7-8,NA,CASTLGQGMGTQYF,TGTGCCAGCACCCTGGGACAGGGGATGGGGACCCAGTACTTC
TRBJ1-5,NA,TRBV4-2,NA,CASSQDLTASLNQPQHF,TGTGCCAGCAGCCAAGATCTTACTGCGTCCCTCAATCAGCCCCAGCATTTT
TRBJ1-6,NA,TRBV5-1,NA,CASSGATDNSPLHF,TGCGCCAGCAGCGGGGCGACGGACAATTCACCCCTCCACTTT